Below, 29 T cell receptor beta chains from the same sample are listed, as sequenced in a study of cytomegalovirus exposure and HLA in healthy donors. Primers for the PCR totalled 60 Vbeta and 13 Jbeta. Sequencing was performed with immunoSEQ multiplex PCR; in TCRdb, only in-frame clones are kept and a portion is missing. The data show over 100,000 clones, around 86% seen once. The source material was PBMCs. The receptor source for this set is a woman in her twenties or thirties in good health and CMV-seronegative.

In its sample, this clone was seen once. The rearrangement links TRBV13 to TRBJ1-4, with D perhaps TRBD1 (5 bases). Germline V gives CDR1 PRHDT, CDR2 FYEKMQ (reference sequence). Trimming removed 4 bases from V and 2 bases from J, with 17 bases in between. The CDR3 totals 17 residues. For the CDR3, the DNA is TGTGCCAGCAGCTACACCGGACAAGGCTTGACTAATGAAAAACTGTTTTTT. It encodes CASSYTGQGLTNEKLFF.

The chain recombines TRBV7-6 with TRBJ2-1; possibly TRBD1 for D (6 bases). This CDR3 contains 18 residues. Germline V gives CDR1 SGHVS, CDR2 FNYEAQ. The germline V and J ends were trimmed by 1 base and 2 bases, with 18 bases remaining between them. CDR3 loop: CASSLGPATGSAYNEQFF. The CDR3 region has the DNA TGTGCCAGCAGCTTAGGCCCCGCTACAGGGAGTGCCTACAATGAGCAGTTCTTC.

The table lists this clone with a few counts. The chain's CDR3 is CASSQGQGQWGGYTF. CDR3 coding DNA: TGCGCCAGCAGCCAGGGACAGGGTCAATGGGGTGGCTACACCTTC. The chain uses TRBV4-1 and TRBJ1-2; 9 bases agree with TRBD1. Germline V gene sequence: CDR1 MGHRA, CDR2 YSYEKL. The ends lost 3 bases at V and 7 bases at J; junction bases unmatched: 9. This CDR3 comprises 15 residues.

This clone has a single count. This rearrangement joins TRBV9 to TRBJ1-4; 8 bases agree with TRBD1. Germline-derived CDR1 and CDR2 are SGDLS and YYNGEE. The CDR3 is 14 amino acids. Unmatched junction bases numbered 10, after V lost 0 bases and J lost 15 bases. The CDR3 DNA follows: TGTGCCAGCAGCGTAGCTCCACAGGGGGAAAGGGTGTTTTTT. Protein product: CASSVAPQGERVFF.

In DNA form, the CDR3 reads TGTGCCAGTAGTAGCGGCGGTGGAAACACCATATATTTT. Translation: CASSSGGGNTIYF. This sequence joins TRBV19 and TRBJ1-3; D uncertain. Germline V CDR1 and CDR2: LNHDA, SQIVND (reference sequence). Trimming removed 4 bases at V and 3 bases at J, with 7 bases between. The CDR3 has 13 residues.

The chain employs TRBV5-7 and TRBJ2-2, with D tentatively TRBD1 (6 bases). TRBV5-7 is an ORF for which the function is uncertain. V was cut by 4 bases and J by 0 bases, with 16 bases left in between. The CDR3 has 17 amino acids. The CDR3, as DNA: TGTGCCAGCAGCCCGGGGACACCGCTTTCGAACACCGGGGAGCTGTTTTTT. Amino acid sequence: CASSPGTPLSNTGELFF.

J is TRBJ1-2 and V is TRBV19; the D gene is possibly TRBD1 (5 bases). The CDR3 has 16 amino acids. Between the trimmed V and J ends, which lost 3 bases and 4 bases, there was a span of 18 bases. Germline-derived CDR1 and CDR2 are LNHDA and SQIVND (reference sequence). Here the CDR3 reads CASSILLGGGSYGYTF. CDR3 nucleotides: TGTGCCAGTAGTATTCTCCTCGGGGGAGGAAGCTATGGCTACACCTTC.

The CDR3 sequence is CASSIGLAGGYGYTF. The DNA for the CDR3 is TGTGCCAGTAGTATCGGACTCGCCGGGGGCTATGGCTACACCTTC. V and J are TRBV19 and TRBJ1-2; the D gene is possibly TRBD1 (5 bases). V shed 3 bases and J shed 4 bases, with 15 bases lying between them. The CDR3 runs 15 residues. CDR1 is LNHDA, CDR2 SQIVND, per germline (reference sequence).

V usage is TRBV4-1 and J usage is TRBJ1-2; D might be TRBD1 (5 bases). CDR1 and CDR2 (germline): MGHRA, YSYEKL. CDR3 length equals 15 residues. Trimming took off 3 bases at V and 5 bases at J, with 16 bases between the two ends. CDR3 sequence: CASSHPQGRSYGYTF. The DNA of the CDR3 is TGCGCCAGCAGCCATCCCCAGGGCCGTTCTTATGGCTACACCTTC.

This rearrangement joins TRBV4-1 to TRBJ1-3, with 7 positions matching TRBD1. The CDR3 length is 16 residues. CDR1 is MGHRA and CDR2 is YSYEKL in the germline V gene. V was pared by 2 bases and J by 0 bases, with 4 bases of the junction left unmatched. The CDR3 reads CASSQPGQFSGNTIYF. Written as DNA, the CDR3 is TGCGCCAGCAGCCAACCGGGACAGTTCTCTGGAAACACCATATATTTT.

The V and J genes are TRBV14 and TRBJ2-5, with unresolved D. Germline loops: CDR1 SGHDN, CDR2 FVKESK. V was shortened by 0 bases and J by 6 bases, with 11 bases between the two germline ends. There are 14 residues in the CDR3. The CDR3 region has the DNA TGTGCCAGCAGCCAAGATCGGCGGAAAAAGACCCAGTACTTC. Translating gives CASSQDRRKKTQYF.

DNA for the CDR3: TGTGCCAGCACCCCACTGTCCGGGACTCCCGAGACCCAGTACTTC. Translation: CASTPLSGTPETQYF. The chain uses TRBV7-2 and TRBJ2-5, with a tentative D call TRBD2 (6 bases). Trimming pared 7 bases from V and 5 bases from J, leaving 20 bases between. This CDR3 comprises 15 residues. Germline lookup yields CDR1 SGHTA and CDR2 FQGNSA.

V usage is TRBV6-1 and J usage is TRBJ1-2, with 9 bases aligning to TRBD1. CDR1 is MNHNS, CDR2 SASEGT, per germline. This CDR3 spans 13 amino acids. The J segment lost 2 bases and the V segment lost 6 bases, leaving 1 base of the junction unmatched. DNA of the CDR3: TGTGCCAGCAGCGGACAGGGGAACTATGGCTACACCTTC. Protein product: CASSGQGNYGYTF.

This clone was picked up a small number of times. The chain recombines TRBV19 with TRBJ1-1, with D unclear. The CDR3 is made up of 13 amino acids. Trimming took 4 bases from V and 1 from J, leaving 7 bases between them. Germline CDR1 LNHDA, CDR2 SQIVND (reference sequence). CDR3 sequence: CASSKVGNTEAFF. CDR3 DNA sequence: TGTGCCAGTAGTAAAGTCGGGAACACTGAAGCTTTCTTT.

The chain recombines TRBV11-2 with TRBJ1-1; TRBD1 matches at 7 bases. V was pared by 4 bases and J by 0 bases, with 11 bases of the junction left unmatched. This CDR3 contains 17 residues. The germline V gene encodes CDR1 SGHAT and CDR2 FQNNGV. CDR3: CASSSYRGLSMNTEAFF. DNA of the CDR3: TGTGCCAGCAGCTCGTACAGGGGACTTTCTATGAACACTGAAGCTTTCTTT.

The chain carries TRBV18 and TRBJ2-3; TRBD2 agrees at 11 bases. The CDR3 runs to 20 residues. V was pared by 3 bases and J by 3 bases, with 17 bases of the junction left unmatched. Germline V lookup: CDR1 KGHSH, CDR2 LQKENI. CDR3 sequence: CASSPSPRLAGGGGTDTQYF. The CDR3, as DNA: TGTGCCAGCTCACCTTCCCCCCGGCTAGCGGGAGGAGGGGGGACAGATACGCAGTATTTT.

The CDR3 nucleotides read TGTGCCAGCAGCCTCCACAGGGGGCGGAACACCGGGGAGCTGTTTTTT. Translating gives CASSLHRGRNTGELFF. This sequence joins TRBV5-5 and TRBJ2-2; 9 bases are a match to TRBD1. The CDR3 is 16 residues long. With 4 bases clipped from V and 1 base from J, the junction kept 5 bases outside the gene matches. Germline CDR1 and CDR2: SGHKS and YYEKEE (reference sequence).

This chain uses TRBV12-5 with TRBJ2-7, with 10 bases identical to TRBD2. The CDR3 loop spans 16 amino acids. The V gene end was trimmed by 0 bases and the J gene end by 3 bases; junction bases not matched to a gene: 5. CDR1 and CDR2 from the germline V gene are LGHNT and FRNRAP. CDR3 DNA sequence: TGTGCTAGTGGTTTGGTACAAACTAGCGGGAACTACGAGCAGTACTTC. Translation gives CASGLVQTSGNYEQYF.

This clone came up a few times. The chain carries TRBV25-1 and TRBJ2-5, with D perhaps TRBD1 (5 bases). The germline V gene encodes CDR1 MGHDK and CDR2 SYGVNS. This CDR3 has 14 amino acids. V lost 4 bases and J 5 bases, leaving 14 bases between the germline ends. This CDR3 is CASSAFRAGETQYF. CDR3 bases: TGTGCCAGCAGTGCCTTCAGGGCTGGCGAGACCCAGTACTTC.

The rearrangement uses TRBV4-1 and TRBJ2-7; no reliable D call. The V end lost 0 bases, the J end lost 9 bases, and 12 bases lay between the germline ends. CDR1 is MGHRA and CDR2 is YSYEKL in the germline V gene. The CDR3 has 13 residues. The CDR3 region has the DNA TGCGCCAGCAGCCAAGATACCGTACTTGGGCAGTACTTC. It translates to CASSQDTVLGQYF.

The J gene is TRBJ1-2, the V gene TRBV5-1; TRBD1 matches 7 bases. This CDR3 is built from 15 residues. Germline V gene data show CDR1 as SGHRS and CDR2 as YFSETQ. V shed 4 bases, J shed 7 bases, and the junction held 13 bases outside the gene matches. The CDR3 sequence is CASSRQTGVSSGYTF. CDR3 DNA: TGCGCCAGCAGCCGACAAACAGGGGTCAGTAGTGGCTACACCTTC. Combining the CDR3 with reference TRBV5-1 and TRBJ1-2 gives the whole variable domain KAGVTQTPRYLIKTRGQQVTLSCSPISGHRSVSWYQQTPGQGLQFLFEYFSETQRNKGNFPGRFSGRQFSNSRSEMNVSTLELGDSALYLCASSRQTGVSSGYTFGSGTRLTVV.

Only a few counts were recorded for this clone. The genes are TRBV19 and TRBJ2-1, with 9 bases identical to TRBD2. The CDR3 totals 13 residues. V shed 9 bases, J shed 6 bases, and the junction held 6 bases outside the gene matches. Germline V gene data show CDR1 as LNHDA and CDR2 as SQIVND (reference sequence). CDR3 DNA: TGTGCCAGCGCAGCGGGAGGAGTCAATGAGCAGTTCTTC. It translates to CASAAGGVNEQFF.

The chain couples TRBV28 to TRBJ1-2, with D tentatively TRBD1 (6 bases). The ends were cut back, 4 bases at V and 2 bases at J, with 14 bases in the middle. The CDR3 has 15 residues. The germline gives CDR1 MDHEN, CDR2 SYDVKM. The CDR3 sequence is CASSSGGHRNYGYTF. CDR3 nucleotide sequence: TGTGCCAGCAGTTCTGGGGGCCACCGCAACTATGGCTACACCTTC.

V is TRBV27 and J is TRBJ2-5, with D possibly being TRBD1 (6 bases). CDR3 length: 14 amino acids. Trimming shortened V by 0 bases and J by 2 bases, and 7 bases separated the two germline ends. Germline-derived CDR1 and CDR2 are MNHEY and SMNVEV (reference sequence). The CDR3, as DNA: TGTGCCAGCAGTTTATCAACAGGGCAAGAGACCCAGTACTTC. Translated: CASSLSTGQETQYF.

The rearrangement joins TRBV28 to TRBJ1-5; 9 nucleotides match TRBD1. This CDR3 comprises 15 residues. The V segment lost 6 bases and the J segment 2 bases; nucleotides outside the gene matches: 5. The germline gives CDR1 MDHEN, CDR2 SYDVKM. The DNA for the CDR3 is TGTGCCAGCAGCCCAGGGACAGGGCGCAATCAGCCCCAGCATTTT. Amino acids: CASSPGTGRNQPQHF. The complete variable domain, with remaining parts taken from reference TRBV28 and TRBJ1-5, reads DVKVTQSSRYLVKRTGEKVFLECVQDMDHENMFWYRQDPGLGLRLIYFSYDVKMKEKGDIPEGYSVSREKKERFSLILESASTNQTSMYLCASSPGTGRNQPQHFGDGTRLSIL.

The V and J genes are TRBV18 and TRBJ2-7, with TRBD1 identical over 10 bases. The CDR3 sequence is 15 residues long. Germline V gene lookup returns CDR1 KGHSH and CDR2 LQKENI. V was pared by 4 bases and J by 5 bases, with 8 bases of the junction left unmatched. This CDR3 reads CASSQGTGDSHEQYF. CDR3 nucleotide sequence: TGTGCCAGCTCACAAGGGACAGGGGATTCCCACGAGCAGTACTTC.

This chain connects TRBV15 to TRBJ2-3; TRBD2 matches 7 bases. CDR3 length: 13 residues. Germline CDR1 and CDR2: LNHNV and YYDKDF (reference sequence). With 0 bases clipped from V and 8 bases from J, the junction kept 2 bases outside the gene matches. CDR3 sequence (DNA): TGTGCCACCAGCAGAGATCCGGGAGGTACGCAGTATTTT. Translation: CATSRDPGGTQYF.

The CDR3 DNA reads TGTGCCAGCAGCTTACGTCTCGCCCAGGCAGATACGCAGTATTTT. This translates into CASSLRLAQADTQYF. The chain carries TRBV5-4 and TRBJ2-3; D not certain. The germline V gene has CDR1 SGHNT and CDR2 YYREEE (reference sequence). V was clipped by 2 bases and J by 4 bases, with 14 bases between them. The CDR3 spans 15 residues.

The genes are TRBV7-9 and TRBJ1-1; D call uncertain. The germline V gene encodes CDR1 SEHNR and CDR2 FQNEAQ (reference sequence). Trimming pared 2 bases from V and 5 bases from J, leaving 3 bases between. The CDR3 has 11 amino acids. The CDR3: CASSLTTEAFF. The DNA of the CDR3 is TGTGCCAGCAGCTTAACAACTGAAGCTTTCTTT.